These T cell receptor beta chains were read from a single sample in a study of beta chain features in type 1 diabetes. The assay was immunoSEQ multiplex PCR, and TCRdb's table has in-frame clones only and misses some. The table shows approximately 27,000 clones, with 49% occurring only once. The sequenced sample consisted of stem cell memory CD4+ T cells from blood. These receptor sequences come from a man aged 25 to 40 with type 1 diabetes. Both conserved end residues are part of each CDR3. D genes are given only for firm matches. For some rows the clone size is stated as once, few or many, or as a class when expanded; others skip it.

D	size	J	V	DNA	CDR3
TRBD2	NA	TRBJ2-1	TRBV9	TGTGCCAGCAGCCCGCAAGCGGGGACCTCCTACAATGAGCAGTTCTTC	CASSPQAGTSYNEQFF
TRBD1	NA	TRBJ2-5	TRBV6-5	TGTGCCAGCAGGGTCTCCCAGGGGGCCAGGGAGACCCAGTACTTC	CASRVSQGARETQYF
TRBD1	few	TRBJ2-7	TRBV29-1	TGCAGCGCCACAGGGGCGAACGTAGCCTACGAGCAGTACTTC	CSATGANVAYEQYF
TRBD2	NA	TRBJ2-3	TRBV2	TGTGCCAGCAAGGGAGCGGGGGGAAGTGCGGGAAATACGCAGTATTTT	CASKGAGGSAGNTQYF
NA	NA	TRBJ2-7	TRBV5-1	TGCGCCAGCAGCTTTGGCGGCTACGAGCAGTACTTC	CASSFGGYEQYF
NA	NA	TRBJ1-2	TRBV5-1	TGCGCCAGCAGCTTGTGGGAGGACCGAGACTATGGCTACACCTTC	CASSLWEDRDYGYTF
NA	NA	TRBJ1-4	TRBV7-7	TGTGCTAGCAGCCGCGCCCTTAATGAAAAACTGTTTTTT	CASSRALNEKLFF
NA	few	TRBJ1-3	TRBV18	TGTGCCAGCTCACCACCGTCAGATGGAAACACCATATATTTT	CASSPPSDGNTIYF
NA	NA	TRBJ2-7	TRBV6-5	TGTGCCAGCAGTTACTCTTGGGGCAACTCCTACGAGCAGTACTTC	CASSYSWGNSYEQYF
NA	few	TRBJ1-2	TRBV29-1	TGCAGCGTTGAAGATTCACAGGGTTTAGACTACACCTTC	CSVEDSQGLDYTF
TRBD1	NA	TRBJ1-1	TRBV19	TGTGCCAGTAGCCCGACCTGGACAGGGGGAAACACTGAAGCTTTCTTT	CASSPTWTGGNTEAFF
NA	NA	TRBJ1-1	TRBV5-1	TGCGCCAGCATTGAAGGGGGAAGGGACACTGAAGCTTTCTTT	CASIEGGRDTEAFF
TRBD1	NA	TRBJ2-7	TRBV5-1	TGCGCCAGCAGGGCGGACAGGCCCACGGGGGAGCAGTACTTC	CASRADRPTGEQYF
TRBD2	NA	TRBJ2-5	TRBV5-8	TGTGCCAGCAACTACCGACTAGCGGGAGTGATGGAGACCCAGTACTTC	CASNYRLAGVMETQYF
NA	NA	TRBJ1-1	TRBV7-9	TGTGCCAGCAGCTCACAGGGTGACACTGAAGCTTTCTTT	CASSSQGDTEAFF
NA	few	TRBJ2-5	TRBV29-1	TGCAGCGGCGTCTTCTCGGAAGAGACCCAGTACTTC	CSGVFSEETQYF
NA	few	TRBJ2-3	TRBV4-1	TGCGCCAGCAGCCAAGATCCCCTCCCAGATACGCAGTATTTT	CASSQDPLPDTQYF
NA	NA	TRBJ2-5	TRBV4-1	TGCGCCAGCAGCCAAGGGGCTGGCGAGACCCAGTACTTC	CASSQGAGETQYF
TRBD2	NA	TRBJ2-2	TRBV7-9	TGTGCCAGCAGGACTAGCGGGAGGGGGATGAACACCGGGGAGCTGTTTTTT	CASRTSGRGMNTGELFF
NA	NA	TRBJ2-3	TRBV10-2	TGCGCCAGCACCCAACAGGGCAGATCGATGGGAGATACGCAGTATTTT	CASTQQGRSMGDTQYF
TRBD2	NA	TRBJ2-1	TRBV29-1	TGCAGCGGATCCGGGACTAGGAACAATGAGCAGTTCTTC	CSGSGTRNNEQFF
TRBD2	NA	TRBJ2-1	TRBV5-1	TGCGCCAGCAGCCCCGGGACTAGCGGGAGTTCCTACAATGAGCAGTTCTTC	CASSPGTSGSSYNEQFF
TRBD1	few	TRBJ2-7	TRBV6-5	TGTGCCAGCAGTTACCCGGGACAGGGGGCGCGGTACGAGCAGTACTTC	CASSYPGQGARYEQYF
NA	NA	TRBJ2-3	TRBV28	TGTGCCAGCAGTCCAAGGCTCGGGTCGGCAGATACGCAGTATTTT	CASSPRLGSADTQYF
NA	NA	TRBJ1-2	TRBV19	TGTGCCAGTAGCCGAGGGGGGGATCGGTATGGCTACACCTTC	CASSRGGDRYGYTF
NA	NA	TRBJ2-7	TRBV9	TGTGCCAGCGCCCGCGGGGAGAGGACCTACGAGCAGTACTTC	CASARGERTYEQYF
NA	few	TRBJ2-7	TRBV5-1	TGCGCCAGCAGCTTGGCCGGCGGATACTACGAGCAGTACTTC	CASSLAGGYYEQYF
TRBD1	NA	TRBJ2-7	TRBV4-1	TGCGCCAGCAGCAACGGACAGGGGCCATCCTACGAGCAGTACTTC	CASSNGQGPSYEQYF
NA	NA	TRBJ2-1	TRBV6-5	TGTGCCAGCAGGGACCCATTTAGCGCTGAGCAGTTCTTC	CASRDPFSAEQFF
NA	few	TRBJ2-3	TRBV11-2	TGTGCCAGCAGCTTAACAGGCACAGATACGCAGTATTTT	CASSLTGTDTQYF
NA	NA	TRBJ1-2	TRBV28	TGTGCCAGCAGTCCTCCAGTGGGAGATCCTAACTATGGCTACACCTTC	CASSPPVGDPNYGYTF
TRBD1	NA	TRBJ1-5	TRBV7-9	TGTGCCAGCAGCTTAGTGACAGGGGCCCTCAATCAGCCCCAGCATTTT	CASSLVTGALNQPQHF
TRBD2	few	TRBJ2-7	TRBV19	TGTGCCAGTAGCACCGGGACTAGCGGGACCCACGAGCAGTACTTC	CASSTGTSGTHEQYF
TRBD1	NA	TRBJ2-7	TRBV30	TGTGCCTGGAGGAGCGGGACAGGGTGGCACGAGCAGTACTTC	CAWRSGTGWHEQYF
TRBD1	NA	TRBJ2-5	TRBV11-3	TGTGCCAGCAGCGCGGACAGGGCTGGGACCCAGTACTTC	CASSADRAGTQYF
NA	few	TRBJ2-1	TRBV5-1	TGCGCCAGCAGCTTGGGACTTTCCTCCTCCTACAATGAGCAGTTCTTC	CASSLGLSSSYNEQFF
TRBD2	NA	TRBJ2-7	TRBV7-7	TGTGCCGGCAGCTTAGGGACTAGCGGGCTCCACGAGCAGTACTTC	CAGSLGTSGLHEQYF
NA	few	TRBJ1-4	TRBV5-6	TGTGCCAGCAGCCAGAGAGTAACAGGGAGGGCCCCGGAAAAACTGTTTTTT	CASSQRVTGRAPEKLFF
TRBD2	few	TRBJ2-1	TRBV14	TGTGCCAGCAGCCTATTGGGATCGGGACTAGCCAACAATGAGCAGTTCTTC	CASSLLGSGLANNEQFF
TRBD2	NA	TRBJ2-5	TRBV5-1	TGCGCCAGCAGCTTGGAGGGACTAGCGGGGGCGGAGACCCAGTACTTC	CASSLEGLAGAETQYF
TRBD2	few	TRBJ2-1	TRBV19	TGTGCCAGTAGTGTCCGGACTAGCGGGAATGAGCAGTTCTTC	CASSVRTSGNEQFF
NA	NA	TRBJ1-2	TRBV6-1	TGTGCCAGCAGTGATAGACTCAGGGATGGCTACACCTTC	CASSDRLRDGYTF
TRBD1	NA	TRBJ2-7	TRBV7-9	TGTGCCAGCAGCCCCCAGACAGGGACCTACGAGCAGTACTTC	CASSPQTGTYEQYF
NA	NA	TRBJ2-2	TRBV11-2	TGTGCCAGCAGCTTAGCGACTCTGACCGGGGAGCTGTTTTTT	CASSLATLTGELFF
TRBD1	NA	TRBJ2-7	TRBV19	TGTGCCAGTAGGGCTCCGGGACAGCCACGACCCATCTCCTACGAGCAGTACTTC	CASRAPGQPRPISYEQYF
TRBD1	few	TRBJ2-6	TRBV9	TGTGCCAGCAGCGTAGGGCTGGGACAGGCTGGGGCCAACGTCCTGACTTTC	CASSVGLGQAGANVLTF